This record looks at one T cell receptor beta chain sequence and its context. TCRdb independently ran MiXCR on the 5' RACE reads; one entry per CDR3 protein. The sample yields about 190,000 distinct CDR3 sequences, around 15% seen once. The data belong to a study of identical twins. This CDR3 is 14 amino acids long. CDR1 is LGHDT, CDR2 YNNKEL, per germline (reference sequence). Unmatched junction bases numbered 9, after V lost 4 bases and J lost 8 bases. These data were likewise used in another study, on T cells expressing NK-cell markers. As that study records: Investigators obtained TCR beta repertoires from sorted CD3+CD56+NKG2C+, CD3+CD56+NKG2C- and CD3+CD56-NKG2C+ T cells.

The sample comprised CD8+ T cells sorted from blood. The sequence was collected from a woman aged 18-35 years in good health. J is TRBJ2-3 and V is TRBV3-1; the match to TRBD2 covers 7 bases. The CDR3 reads CASSPPSGLGTQYF. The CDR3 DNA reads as TGTGCCAGCAGCCCCCCTAGCGGACTAGGTACGCAGTATTTT.